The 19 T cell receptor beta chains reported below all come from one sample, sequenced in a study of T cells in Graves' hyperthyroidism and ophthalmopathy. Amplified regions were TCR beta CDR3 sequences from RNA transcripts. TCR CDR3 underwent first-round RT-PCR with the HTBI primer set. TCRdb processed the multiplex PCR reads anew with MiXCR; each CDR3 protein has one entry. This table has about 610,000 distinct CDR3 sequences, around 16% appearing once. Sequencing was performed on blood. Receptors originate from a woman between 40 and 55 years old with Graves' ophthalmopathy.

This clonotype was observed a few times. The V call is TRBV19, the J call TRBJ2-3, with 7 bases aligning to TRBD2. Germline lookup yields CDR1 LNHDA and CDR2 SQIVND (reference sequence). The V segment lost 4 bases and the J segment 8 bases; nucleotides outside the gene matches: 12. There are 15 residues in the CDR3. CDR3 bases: TGTGCCAGTAGTAGCAGCGGGACTGGGGGAGGTACGCAGTATTTT. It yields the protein CASSSSGTGGGTQYF.

The CDR3 DNA is TGTGCCAGCAGCTTAGTCGAGGGGCTTACCTATGGCTACACCTTC. Its protein is CASSLVEGLTYGYTF. The genes are TRBV11-2 and TRBJ1-2; D possibly corresponds to TRBD1 (5 bases). CDR3 length equals 15 residues. The V gene's germline CDR1 is SGHAT and CDR2 FQNNGV. Trimming took off 1 base at V and 4 bases at J, with 13 bases between the two ends. Together with reference TRBV11-2 and TRBJ1-2, the CDR3 gives the full variable domain: EAGVAQSPRYKIIEKRQSVAFWCNPISGHATLYWYQQILGQGPKLLIQFQNNGVVDDSQLPKDRFSAERLKGVDSTLKIQPAKLEDSAVYLCASSLVEGLTYGYTFGSGTRLTVV.

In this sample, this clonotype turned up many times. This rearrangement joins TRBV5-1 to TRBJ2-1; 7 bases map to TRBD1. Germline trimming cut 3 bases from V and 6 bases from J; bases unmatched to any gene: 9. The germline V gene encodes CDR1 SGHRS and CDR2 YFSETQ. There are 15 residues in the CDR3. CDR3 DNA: TGCGCCAGCAGCTCGTTGGGACAGTCCCTCAATGAGCAGTTCTTC. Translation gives CASSSLGQSLNEQFF. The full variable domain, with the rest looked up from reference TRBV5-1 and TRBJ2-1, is KAGVTQTPRYLIKTRGQQVTLSCSPISGHRSVSWYQQTPGQGLQFLFEYFSETQRNKGNFPGRFSGRQFSNSRSEMNVSTLELGDSALYLCASSSLGQSLNEQFFGPGTRLTVL.

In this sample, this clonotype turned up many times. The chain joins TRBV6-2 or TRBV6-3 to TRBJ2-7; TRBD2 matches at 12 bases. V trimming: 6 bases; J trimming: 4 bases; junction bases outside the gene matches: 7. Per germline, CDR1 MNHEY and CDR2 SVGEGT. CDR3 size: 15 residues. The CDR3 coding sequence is TGTGCCAGCAGAGACGGCGGACTAGCGGGGTACGAGCAGTACTTC. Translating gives CASRDGGLAGYEQYF.

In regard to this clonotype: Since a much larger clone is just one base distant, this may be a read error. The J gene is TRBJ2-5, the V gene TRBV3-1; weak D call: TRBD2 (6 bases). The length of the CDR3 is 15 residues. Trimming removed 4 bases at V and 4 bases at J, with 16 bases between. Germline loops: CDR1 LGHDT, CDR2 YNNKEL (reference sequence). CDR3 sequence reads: CASSPDQTRRETQYF. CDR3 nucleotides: TGTGCCAGCAGCCCAGATCAGACTAGAAGAGAGACCCAGTACTTC.

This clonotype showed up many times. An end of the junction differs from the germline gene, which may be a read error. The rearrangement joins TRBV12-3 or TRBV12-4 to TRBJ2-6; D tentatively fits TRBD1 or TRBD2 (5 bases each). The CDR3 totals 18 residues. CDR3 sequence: CASSSSLGRVRGANVLTF. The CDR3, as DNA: TGTGCCAGCAGTTCCTCTCTGGGGCGGGTAAGAGGGGCCAACGTCCTGACCTTC.

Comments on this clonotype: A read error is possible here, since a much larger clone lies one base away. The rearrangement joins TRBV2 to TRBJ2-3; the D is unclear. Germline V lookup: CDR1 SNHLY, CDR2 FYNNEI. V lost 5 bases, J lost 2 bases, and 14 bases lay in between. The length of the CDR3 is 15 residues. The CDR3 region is CASSRSPPFTDTQYF. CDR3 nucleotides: TGTGCCAGCAGTCGGAGCCCGCCCTTCACAGATACGCAGTATTTT.

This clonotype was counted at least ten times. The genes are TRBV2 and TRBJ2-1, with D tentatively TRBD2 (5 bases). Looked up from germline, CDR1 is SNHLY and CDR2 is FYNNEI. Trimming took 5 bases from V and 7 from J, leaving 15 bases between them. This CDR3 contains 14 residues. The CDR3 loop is CASSPVVGINEQFF. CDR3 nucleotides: TGTGCCAGCAGTCCGGTGGTCGGGATTAATGAGCAGTTCTTC.

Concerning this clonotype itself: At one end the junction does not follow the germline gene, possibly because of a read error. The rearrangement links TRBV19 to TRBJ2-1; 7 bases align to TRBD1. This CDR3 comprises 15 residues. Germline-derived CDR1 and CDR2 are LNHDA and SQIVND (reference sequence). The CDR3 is CAGRHGGTVSNEQFF. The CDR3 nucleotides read TGTGCCGGTAGACATGGTGGGACAGTTTCGAATGAGCAGTTCTTC.

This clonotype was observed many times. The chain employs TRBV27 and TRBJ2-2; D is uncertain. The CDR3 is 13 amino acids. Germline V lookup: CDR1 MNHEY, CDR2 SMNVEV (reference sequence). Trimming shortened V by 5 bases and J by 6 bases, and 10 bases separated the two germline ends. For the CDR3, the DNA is TGTGCCAGCAGTGCCGCTACAGCCGGGGAGCTGTTTTTT. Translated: CASSAATAGELFF.

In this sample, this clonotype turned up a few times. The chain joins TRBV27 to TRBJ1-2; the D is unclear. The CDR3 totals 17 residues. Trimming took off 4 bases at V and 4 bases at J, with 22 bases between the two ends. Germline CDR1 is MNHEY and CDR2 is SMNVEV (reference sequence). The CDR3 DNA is TGTGCCAGCAGTTATTCGACCCCCAGATCTAGCCCCTATGGCTACACCTTC. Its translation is CASSYSTPRSSPYGYTF.

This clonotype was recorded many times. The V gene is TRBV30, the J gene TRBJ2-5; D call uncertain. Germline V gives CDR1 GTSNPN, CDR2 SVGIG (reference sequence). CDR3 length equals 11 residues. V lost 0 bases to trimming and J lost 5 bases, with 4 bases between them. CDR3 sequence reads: CAWSVWETQYF. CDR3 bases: TGTGCCTGGAGTGTATGGGAGACCCAGTACTTC.

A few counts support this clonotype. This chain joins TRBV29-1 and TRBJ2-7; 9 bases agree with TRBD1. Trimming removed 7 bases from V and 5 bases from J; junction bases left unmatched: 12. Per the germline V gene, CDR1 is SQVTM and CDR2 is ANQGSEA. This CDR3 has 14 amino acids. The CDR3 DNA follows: TGCAGCGCCATGAACCGGGACAGGGACCACGAGCAGTACTTC. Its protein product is CSAMNRDRDHEQYF.

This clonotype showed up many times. CDR3 in DNA: TGTGCCAGCAGCCAGGGTAGACTAGCAGGCTCCTACGAGCAGTACTTC. Its translation is CASSQGRLAGSYEQYF. This chain uses TRBV3-1 with TRBJ2-7, with 7 bases matching TRBD2. CDR3 length: 16 amino acids. Germline values: CDR1 LGHDT, CDR2 YNNKEL (reference sequence). Unmatched junction bases numbered 8, after V lost 3 bases and J lost 0 bases.

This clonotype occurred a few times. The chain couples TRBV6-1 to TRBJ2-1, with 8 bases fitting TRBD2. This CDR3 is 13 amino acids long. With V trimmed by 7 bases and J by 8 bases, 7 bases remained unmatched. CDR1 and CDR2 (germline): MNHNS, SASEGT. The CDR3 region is CASMTGGLDEQFF. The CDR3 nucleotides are TGTGCCAGCATGACGGGAGGGCTGGATGAGCAGTTCTTC.

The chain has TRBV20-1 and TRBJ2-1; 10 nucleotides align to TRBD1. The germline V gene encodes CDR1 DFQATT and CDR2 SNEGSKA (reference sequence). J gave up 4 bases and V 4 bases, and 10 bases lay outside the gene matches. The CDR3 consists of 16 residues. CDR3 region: CSANDPTGGDYNEQFF. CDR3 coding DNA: TGCAGTGCTAACGACCCGACAGGGGGCGATTACAATGAGCAGTTCTTC.

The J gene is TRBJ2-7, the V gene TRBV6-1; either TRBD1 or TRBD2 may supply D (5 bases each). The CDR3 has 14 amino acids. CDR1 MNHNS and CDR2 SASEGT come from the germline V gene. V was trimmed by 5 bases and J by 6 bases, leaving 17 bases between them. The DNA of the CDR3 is TGTGCCAGCAGTCGAACTGGGTCTGGGGGCGAGCAGTACTTC. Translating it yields CASSRTGSGGEQYF.

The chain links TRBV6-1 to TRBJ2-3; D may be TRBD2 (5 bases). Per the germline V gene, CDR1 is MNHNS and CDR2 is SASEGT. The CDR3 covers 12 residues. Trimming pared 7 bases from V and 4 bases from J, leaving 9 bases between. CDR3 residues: CASMRESDTQYF. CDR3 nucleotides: TGTGCCAGCATGAGGGAATCAGATACGCAGTATTTT.

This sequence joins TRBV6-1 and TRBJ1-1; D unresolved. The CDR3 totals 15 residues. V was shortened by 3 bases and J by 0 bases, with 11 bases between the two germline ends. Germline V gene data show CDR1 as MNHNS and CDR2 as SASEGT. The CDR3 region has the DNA TGTGCCAGCAGTGATCCCGGTAAGGTGAACACTGAAGCTTTCTTT. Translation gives CASSDPGKVNTEAFF.